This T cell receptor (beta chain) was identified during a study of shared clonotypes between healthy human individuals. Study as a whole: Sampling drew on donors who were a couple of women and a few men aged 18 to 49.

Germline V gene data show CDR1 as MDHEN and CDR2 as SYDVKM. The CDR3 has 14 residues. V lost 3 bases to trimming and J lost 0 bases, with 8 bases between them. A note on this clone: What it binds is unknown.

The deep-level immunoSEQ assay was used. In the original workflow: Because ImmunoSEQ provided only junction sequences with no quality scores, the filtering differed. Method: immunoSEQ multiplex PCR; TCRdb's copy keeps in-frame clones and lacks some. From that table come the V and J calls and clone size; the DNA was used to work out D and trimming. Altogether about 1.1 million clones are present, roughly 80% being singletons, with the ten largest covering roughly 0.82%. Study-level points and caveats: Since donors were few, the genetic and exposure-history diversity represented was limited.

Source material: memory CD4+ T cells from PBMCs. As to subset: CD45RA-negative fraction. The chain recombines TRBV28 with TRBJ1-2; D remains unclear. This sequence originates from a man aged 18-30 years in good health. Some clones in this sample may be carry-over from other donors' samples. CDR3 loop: CASSLHSANYGYTF. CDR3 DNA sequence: TGTGCCAGCAGTTTGCACAGCGCTAACTATGGCTACACCTTC.